These 21 T cell receptor beta chains share one sample of origin, sequenced in a study of human T cells and chemical hapten exposure. Specified time point: patch test 2, 6 weeks after DPC sensitization. This sample's treatment: therapeutic diphenylcyclopropenone sensitization with weekly scalp DPC. MiXCR, applied by TCRdb to the RACE reads, yields one record per CDR3 protein. The sample has some 84,000 distinct CDR3 sequences, roughly a tenth seen once; the top ten hold 5%. The sequenced sample was whole blood, obtained in connection with sensitization to the hapten diphenylcyclopropenone (DPC). The receptors were sampled from a woman between 50 and 59 years old with alopecia areata. Some clones in this sample may be carry-over from other donors' samples.

V gene TRBV20-1 combines with J gene TRBJ2-7; D possibly corresponds to TRBD2 (6 bases). This CDR3 is 11 amino acids long. Germline lookup yields CDR1 DFQATT and CDR2 SNEGSKA (reference sequence). CDR3 loop: CSGWEALEQYF. The CDR3 DNA reads as TGCAGCGGGTGGGAGGCTCTCGAGCAGTACTTC.

This clonotype was detected ten times or more. This rearrangement joins TRBV19 to TRBJ2-7, with 11 bases matching TRBD2. The CDR3 is 15 residues long. Germline V lookup: CDR1 LNHDA, CDR2 SQIVND (reference sequence). V lost 2 bases, J lost 3 bases, and 3 bases stayed unmatched. The CDR3 sequence: CASSITSGSSYEQYF. DNA for the CDR3: TGTGCCAGTAGTATAACTAGCGGGAGTAGCTACGAGCAGTACTTC.

This clonotype was recorded a few times. CDR3 nucleotide sequence: TGTGCCAGCAGTCCCCGCGGCTCGTCGGGAAATCAGCCCCAGCATTTT. It codes for CASSPRGSSGNQPQHF. This sequence joins TRBV28 and TRBJ1-5; D call uncertain. Trimming took 5 bases from V and 4 from J, leaving 18 bases between them. The CDR3 has 16 residues. Germline loops: CDR1 MDHEN, CDR2 SYDVKM.

The chain recombines TRBV6-5 with TRBJ2-5, with D perhaps matching TRBD1 (6 bases). In germline, CDR1 is MNHEY, CDR2 SVGAGI. V dropped 6 bases and J dropped 5 bases, with 13 bases sitting between them. The CDR3 is 13 residues long. The DNA of the CDR3 is TGTGCCAGCAGGCAGACAGGCACCGAGACCCAGTACTTC. Translating it yields CASRQTGTETQYF.

This clonotype was counted many times. This rearrangement joins TRBV12-3 or TRBV12-4 to TRBJ1-1; possibly TRBD1 for D (6 bases). Deletions cut 1 base from V and 7 bases from J, with 10 bases between. The CDR3 has 13 amino acids. CDR3 in amino acids: CASSLGGRGEAFF. CDR3 DNA sequence: TGTGCCAGCAGTTTAGGGGGGCGGGGTGAAGCTTTCTTT.

In this sample, this clonotype turned up many times. The rearrangement uses TRBV19 and TRBJ1-2; TRBD1 agrees at 7 bases. After removal of 4 bases from V and 4 bases from J, the junction contained 3 bases not matched to a gene. The CDR3 extends over 13 amino acids. CDR1 and CDR2 from the germline V gene are LNHDA and SQIVND (reference sequence). The CDR3 nucleotides read TGTGCCAGTAGTAGGGACAGCTTCTATGGCTACACCTTC. It is translated as CASSRDSFYGYTF.

Points on this clonotype: A clone one base away is much larger, so this may be a read error. The genes are TRBV20-1 and TRBJ1-6, with D perhaps matching TRBD1 (6 bases). The CDR3 covers 15 residues. CDR1 is DFQATT, CDR2 SNEGSKA, per germline (reference sequence). In DNA, the CDR3 is TGCGGTGCGGATACAGGGAGCTCCTATAATTCACCCCTCCACTTT. It translates to CGADTGSSYNSPLHF.

This clonotype has a count of ten or more. The chain combines TRBV20-1 with TRBJ2-7; 7 positions agree with TRBD2. Germline-derived CDR1 and CDR2 are DFQATT and SNEGSKA (reference sequence). The V segment lost 2 bases and the J segment 5 bases; nucleotides outside the gene matches: 6. The CDR3 is 13 amino acids. The CDR3, as DNA: TGCAGTGCTAGAATGCCAGGGAGGGACGAGCAGTACTTC. Its protein is CSARMPGRDEQYF.

The gene calls are TRBV12-3 or TRBV12-4 and TRBJ1-4, with 9 nucleotides matching TRBD1. This CDR3 comprises 16 residues. After removal of 5 bases from V and 3 bases from J, the junction contained 7 bases not matched to a gene. CDR3 protein: CASSEQGARANEKLFF. The CDR3 DNA sequence: TGTGCCAGCAGTGAACAGGGGGCGAGGGCTAATGAAAAACTGTTTTTT.

There are many counts of this clonotype. V gene TRBV21-1 combines with J gene TRBJ2-5; the table names TRBD2, a call not compared with the DNA. TRBV21-1 is reported as a pseudogene. The CDR3 runs 19 residues. This chain's CDR3 is CASSKNWGGPGVLQETQYF. The CDR3 DNA is TGTGCCAGCAGCAAAAACTGGGGAGGGCCCGGGGTATTGCAAGAGACCCAGTACTTC.

This clonotype was recorded many times. V and J are TRBV6-5 and TRBJ2-1; 9 bases fit TRBD2. Germline CDR1 MNHEY, CDR2 SVGAGI. The CDR3 runs 14 residues. Trimming cost V 6 bases and J 4 bases; bases outside gene matches: 4. CDR3 nucleotides: TGTGCCAGCAGCCGGACTAGCGCTTACAATGAGCAGTTCTTC. Protein sequence: CASSRTSAYNEQFF.

V gene TRBV10-3 combines with J gene TRBJ2-1; 8 positions agree with TRBD2. Germline CDR1 and CDR2: ENHRY and SYGVKD. The V gene end was trimmed by 10 bases and the J gene end by 8 bases; junction bases not matched to a gene: 10. The CDR3 covers 13 residues. CDR3 nucleotide sequence: TGTGCCACCAAAGCGGGAGAACAATATGAGCAGTTCTTC. It translates to CATKAGEQYEQFF.

This clonotype showed up many times. The chain employs TRBV19 and TRBJ2-5; D remains unclear. The CDR3 consists of 18 residues. V was cut by 0 bases and J by 4 bases, with 21 bases left in between. Per germline, CDR1 LNHDA and CDR2 SQIVND (reference sequence). The CDR3 here is CASSIETESLPNRETQYF. The CDR3 DNA reads TGTGCCAGTAGTATAGAGACGGAATCTCTACCCAACCGAGAGACCCAGTACTTC. Full variable domain (missing parts from reference TRBV19 and TRBJ2-5): DGGITQSPKYLFRKEGQNVTLSCEQNLNHDAMYWYRQDPGQGLRLIYYSQIVNDFQKGDIAEGYSVSREKKESFPLTVTSAQKNPTAFYLCASSIETESLPNRETQYFGPGTRLLVL.

This clonotype was seen repeatedly, ten times or more. This sequence joins TRBV2 and TRBJ1-1; D call uncertain. The CDR3 is 13 residues long. Per germline, CDR1 SNHLY and CDR2 FYNNEI. Trimming left V 4 bases short and J 3 bases short, with 9 bases between. The CDR3 DNA is TGTGCCAGCAGTGTCCGGCGGGACACTGAAGCTTTCTTT. Protein: CASSVRRDTEAFF.

This clonotype has more than one count but fewer than ten. This rearrangement joins TRBV12-3 or TRBV12-4 to TRBJ2-1; 11 bases fit TRBD2. This CDR3 spans 13 amino acids. V was pared by 10 bases and J by 4 bases, with 3 bases of the junction left unmatched. The CDR3 bases are TGTGCCACCGGGACTAGCGGATACAATGAGCAGTTCTTC. This gives the protein CATGTSGYNEQFF.

The chain combines TRBV6-5 with TRBJ2-7, with D uncertain. Germline lookup yields CDR1 MNHEY and CDR2 SVGAGI. The CDR3 runs to 13 residues. V was trimmed by 5 bases and J by 4 bases, leaving 12 bases between them. CDR3 sequence: CASSLRGRYEQYF. In DNA form, the CDR3 reads TGTGCCAGCAGTCTCAGAGGACGTTACGAGCAGTACTTC.

CDR3 region: CSVQHSRAGGNEQFF. CDR3 in DNA: TGCAGCGTTCAACATTCCAGGGCGGGAGGGAATGAGCAGTTCTTC. This chain links TRBV29-1 with TRBJ2-1; 9 bases line up with TRBD2. V lost 5 bases, J lost 7 bases, and 12 bases stayed unmatched. CDR3 length: 15 residues. CDR1 and CDR2 (germline): SQVTM, ANQGSEA.

This clonotype was recorded at least ten times. V gene TRBV4-3 combines with J gene TRBJ1-4; 9 nucleotides line up with TRBD1. This CDR3 region has 16 residues. The germline V gene encodes CDR1 LGHNA and CDR2 YSLEER. Trimming removed 4 bases from V and 8 bases from J; junction bases left unmatched: 11. CDR3 sequence (DNA): TGCGCCAGCAGCCTATTTCCGGGACAGGGTGGCGAAAAACTGTTTTTT. Encoded protein: CASSLFPGQGGEKLFF.

This clonotype was seen only a few times. The chain has TRBV11-3 and TRBJ2-7; a possible D gene is TRBD2 (7 bases). V lost 6 bases and J lost 2, with 17 bases in between. Germline V gives CDR1 SGHNT, CDR2 YENEEA. The CDR3 is 15 amino acids. CDR3 sequence reads: CASSRGGGQTYEQYF. The CDR3 coding sequence is TGTGCCAGCAGTCGAGGCGGGGGACAAACCTACGAGCAGTACTTC.

Many counts were recorded for this clonotype. The chain recombines TRBV23-1 with TRBJ1-5; D is ambiguous. TRBV23-1 is classed as an ORF, of uncertain function. The CDR3 loop spans 13 amino acids. V was trimmed by 6 bases and J by 0 bases, leaving 6 bases between them. In nucleotides, the CDR3 is TGCGCCAGCAGCCTATATAGCAATCAGCCCCAGCATTTT. This sequence encodes CASSLYSNQPQHF.

The table lists this clonotype with many counts. The chain joins TRBV20-1 to TRBJ2-7; D is unresolved. The CDR3 contains 11 residues. Per germline, CDR1 DFQATT and CDR2 SNEGSKA (reference sequence). Trimming took off 4 bases at V and 4 bases at J, with 8 bases between the two ends. CDR3 coding DNA: TGCAGTGCTAACAATTTATACGAGCAGTACTTC. Translating gives CSANNLYEQYF.